A selection of T cell receptor beta chains follows, all from one sample in a study of shared clonotypes between healthy human individuals. Only in-frame clones appear in the TCRdb table, and some are missing; sequencing was by immunoSEQ multiplex PCR. The table shows under 1,100,000 clones, with more than 65% occurring only once. The source material was memory CD4+ T cells sorted from blood. The receptors derive from a young man in good health. Both conserved end residues are part of each CDR3.

length	J	V	CDR3
13	TRBJ1-5	TRBV5-8	CASAGAPNQPQHF
15	TRBJ1-3	TRBV15	CATSRDRGFGNTIYF
14	TRBJ1-1	TRBV2	CASSRQGLNTEAFF
16	TRBJ2-6	TRBV30	CAWAGTFSSGANVLTF
14	NA	TRBV4-1	CASSQGDGRYEQYF
14	TRBJ2-7	TRBV30	CAWKAASVGLEQYF
14	TRBJ1-2	TRBV5-1	CASSLGGRGEGYTF
16	TRBJ2-2	TRBV11-1	CASSFLTGGGTGELFF
12	TRBJ2-7	TRBV10-3	CAISESSYEQYF
15	TRBJ2-5	TRBV5-1	CASSSSDRNQETQYF
16	TRBJ1-2	TRBV19	CASSTRQGSGNYGYTF
14	TRBJ1-5	TRBV4-1	CASSQGFSNQPQHF
17	TRBJ2-3	TRBV10-3	CAISDPTGRFTTDTQYF
14	TRBJ1-3	TRBV10-3	CAITRGQGRNTIYF
15	TRBJ2-7	TRBV27	CASSPTRIVAYEQYF
13	TRBJ1-1	TRBV18	CASSSLQGSEAFF